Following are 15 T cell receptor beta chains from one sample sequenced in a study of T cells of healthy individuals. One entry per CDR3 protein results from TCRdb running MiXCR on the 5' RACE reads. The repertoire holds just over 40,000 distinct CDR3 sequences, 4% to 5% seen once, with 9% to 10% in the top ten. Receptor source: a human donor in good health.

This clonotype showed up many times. The CDR3 sequence is CASSAASDGSNTEAFF. The DNA for the CDR3 is TGTGCCAGCAGCGCCGCGAGCGACGGTTCGAACACTGAAGCTTTCTTT. The rearrangement joins TRBV27 to TRBJ1-1; D is unclear. The CDR3 is 16 amino acids. Germline CDR1 and CDR2: MNHEY and SMNVEV (reference sequence). With 6 bases removed from V and 1 base from J, the gap between germline ends came to 18 bases.

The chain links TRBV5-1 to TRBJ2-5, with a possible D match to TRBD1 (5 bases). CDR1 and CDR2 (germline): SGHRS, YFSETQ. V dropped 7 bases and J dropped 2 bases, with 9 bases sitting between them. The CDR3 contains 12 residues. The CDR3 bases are TGCGCCAGCGGCAGGGTACAAGAGACCCAGTACTTC. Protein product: CASGRVQETQYF.

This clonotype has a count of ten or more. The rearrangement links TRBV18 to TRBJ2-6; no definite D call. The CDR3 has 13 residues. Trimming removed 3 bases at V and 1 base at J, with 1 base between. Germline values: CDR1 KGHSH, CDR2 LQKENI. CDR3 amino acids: CASSPSGANVLTF. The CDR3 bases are TGTGCCAGCTCACCGTCTGGGGCCAACGTCCTGACTTTC. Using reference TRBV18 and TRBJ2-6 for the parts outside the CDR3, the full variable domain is NAGVMQNPRHLVRRRGQEARLRCSPMKGHSHVYWYRQLPEEGLKFMVYLQKENIIDESGMPKERFSAEFPKEGPSILRIQQVVRGDSAAYFCASSPSGANVLTFGAGSRLTVL.

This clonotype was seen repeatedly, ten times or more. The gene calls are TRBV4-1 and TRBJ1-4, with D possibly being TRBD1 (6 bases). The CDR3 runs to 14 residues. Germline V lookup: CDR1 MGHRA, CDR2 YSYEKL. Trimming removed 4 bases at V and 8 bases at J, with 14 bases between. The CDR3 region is CASSPTRGDEKLFF. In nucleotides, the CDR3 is TGCGCCAGCAGCCCGACGAGGGGGGACGAAAAACTGTTTTTT.

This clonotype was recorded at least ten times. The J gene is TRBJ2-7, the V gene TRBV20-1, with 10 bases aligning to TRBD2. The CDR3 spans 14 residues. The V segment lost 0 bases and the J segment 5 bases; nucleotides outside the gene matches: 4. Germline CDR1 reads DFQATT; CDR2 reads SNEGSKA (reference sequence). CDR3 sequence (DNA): TGCAGTGCTAGAGATGGACTAGCGGTGAACGAGCAGTACTTC. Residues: CSARDGLAVNEQYF.

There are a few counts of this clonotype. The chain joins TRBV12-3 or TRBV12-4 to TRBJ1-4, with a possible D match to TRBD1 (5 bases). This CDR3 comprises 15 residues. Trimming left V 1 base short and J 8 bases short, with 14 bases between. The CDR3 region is CASSLVTEDREKLFF. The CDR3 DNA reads TGTGCCAGCAGTTTAGTGACAGAAGATAGGGAAAAACTGTTTTTT.

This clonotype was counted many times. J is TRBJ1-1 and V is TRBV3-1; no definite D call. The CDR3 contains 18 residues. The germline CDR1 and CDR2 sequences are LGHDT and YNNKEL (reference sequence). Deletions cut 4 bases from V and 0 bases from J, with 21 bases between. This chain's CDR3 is CASSPPSPTYPMNTEAFF. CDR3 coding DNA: TGTGCCAGCAGCCCCCCAAGCCCGACCTACCCTATGAACACTGAAGCTTTCTTT.

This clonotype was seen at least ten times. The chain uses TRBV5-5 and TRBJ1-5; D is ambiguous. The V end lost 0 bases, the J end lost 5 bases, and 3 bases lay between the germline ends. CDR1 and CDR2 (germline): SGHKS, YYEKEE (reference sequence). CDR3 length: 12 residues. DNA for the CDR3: TGTGCCAGCAGCTTGGTTGATCAGCCCCAGCATTTT. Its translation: CASSLVDQPQHF.

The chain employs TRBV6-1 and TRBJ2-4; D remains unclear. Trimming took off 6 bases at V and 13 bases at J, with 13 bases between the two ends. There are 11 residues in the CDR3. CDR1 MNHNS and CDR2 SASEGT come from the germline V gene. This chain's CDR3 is CASSRSTKQYF. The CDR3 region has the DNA TGTGCCAGCAGCCGCTCGACAAAACAGTACTTC.

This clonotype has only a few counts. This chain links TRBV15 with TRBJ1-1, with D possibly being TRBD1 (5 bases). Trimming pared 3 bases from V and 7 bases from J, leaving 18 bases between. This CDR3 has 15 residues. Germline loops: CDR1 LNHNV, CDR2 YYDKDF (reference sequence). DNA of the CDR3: TGTGCCACCAGCAGGGAGGTGGGTGGGGGAGATGAAGCTTTCTTT. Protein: CATSREVGGGDEAFF.

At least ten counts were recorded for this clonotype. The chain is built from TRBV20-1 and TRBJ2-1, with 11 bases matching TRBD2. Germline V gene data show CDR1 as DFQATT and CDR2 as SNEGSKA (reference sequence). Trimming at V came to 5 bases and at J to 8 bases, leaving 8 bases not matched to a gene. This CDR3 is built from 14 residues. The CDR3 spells CSADVAGGPHEQFF. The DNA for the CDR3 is TGCAGTGCTGATGTAGCGGGAGGGCCCCATGAGCAGTTCTTC.

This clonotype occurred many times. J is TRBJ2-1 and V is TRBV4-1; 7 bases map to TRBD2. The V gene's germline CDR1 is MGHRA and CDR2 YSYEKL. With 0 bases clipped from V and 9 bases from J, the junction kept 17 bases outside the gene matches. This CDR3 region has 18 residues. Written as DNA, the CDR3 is TGCGCCAGCAGCCAAGATAAGTCGAGACTAGCAGGTCGGGGTGAGCAGTTCTTC. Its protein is CASSQDKSRLAGRGEQFF.

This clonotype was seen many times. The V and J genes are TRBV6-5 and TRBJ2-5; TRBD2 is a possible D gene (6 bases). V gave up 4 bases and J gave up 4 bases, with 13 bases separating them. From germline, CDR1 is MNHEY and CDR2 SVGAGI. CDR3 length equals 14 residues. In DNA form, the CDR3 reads TGTGCCAGCAGTTCCCGGGGAGCGGGAGAGACCCAGTACTTC. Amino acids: CASSSRGAGETQYF.

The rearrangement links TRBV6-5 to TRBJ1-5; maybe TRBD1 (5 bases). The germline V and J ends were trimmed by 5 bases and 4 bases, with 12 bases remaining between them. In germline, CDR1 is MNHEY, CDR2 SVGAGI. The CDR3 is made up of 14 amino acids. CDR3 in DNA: TGTGCCAGCAGTCGTACGGGACTTAATCAGCCCCAGCATTTT. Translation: CASSRTGLNQPQHF.

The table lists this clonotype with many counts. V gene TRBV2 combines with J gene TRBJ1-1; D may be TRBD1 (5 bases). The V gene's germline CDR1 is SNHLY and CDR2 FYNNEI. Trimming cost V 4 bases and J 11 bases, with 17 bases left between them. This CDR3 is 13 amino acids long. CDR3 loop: CASSVGQGLYAFF. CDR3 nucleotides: TGTGCCAGCAGTGTGGGGCAGGGACTCTATGCTTTCTTT.